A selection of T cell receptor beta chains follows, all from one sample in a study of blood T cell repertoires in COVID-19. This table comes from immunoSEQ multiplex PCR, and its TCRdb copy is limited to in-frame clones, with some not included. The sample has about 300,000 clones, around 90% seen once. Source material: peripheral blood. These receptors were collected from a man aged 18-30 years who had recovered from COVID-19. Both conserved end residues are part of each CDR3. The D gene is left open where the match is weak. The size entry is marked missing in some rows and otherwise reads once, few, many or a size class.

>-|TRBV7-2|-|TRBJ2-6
TGTGCCAGCAGCTTCGGGGGGGCCAACGTCCTGACTTTC
CASSFGGANVLTF
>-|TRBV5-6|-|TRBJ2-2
TGTGCCAGCAGCTTGGACAGGTGGGACACCGGGGAGCTGTTTTTT
CASSLDRWDTGELFF
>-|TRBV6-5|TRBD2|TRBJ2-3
TGTGCCAGTGGGGGAGGGGCTATCGACACAGATACGCAGTATTTT
CASGGGAIDTDTQYF
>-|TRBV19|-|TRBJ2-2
TGTGCCAGTAGTATGTATATTGGGTGGGACAACCCGAACACCGGGGAGCTGTTTTTT
CASSMYIGWDNPNTGELFF
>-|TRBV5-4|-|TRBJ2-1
TGTGCCAGCAGCTTGGCTCAAAATGGGCACAATGAGCAGTTCTTC
CASSLAQNGHNEQFF
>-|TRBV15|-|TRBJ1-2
TGTGCCACCAGCAGAGCCGCAGGGCCTAACTATGGCTACACCTTC
CATSRAAGPNYGYTF
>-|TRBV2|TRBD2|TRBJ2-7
TGTGCCAGCAGGAAGGGGTTACTAGCGCCTGGCTACGAGCAGTACTTC
CASRKGLLAPGYEQYF
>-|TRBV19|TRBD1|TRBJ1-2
TGTGCCGGCTGGGACAGAGACTATGGCTACACCTTC
CAGWDRDYGYTF
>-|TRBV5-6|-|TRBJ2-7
TGTGCCAGCAGCTTGGTTCCCGCAGGGGCCTACGAGCAGTACTTC
CASSLVPAGAYEQYF
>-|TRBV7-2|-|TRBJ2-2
TGTGCCAGCAGCTCCTCCCCGAGGAACACCGGGGAGCTGTTTTTT
CASSSSPRNTGELFF
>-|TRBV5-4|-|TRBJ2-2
TGTGCCAGCAGCCGCACCGGGGAGCTGTTTTTT
CASSRTGELFF
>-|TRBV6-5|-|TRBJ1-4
TGTGCCAGCAGGGGGTTTGGGGCGAGTGAAAAACTGTTTTTT
CASRGFGASEKLFF
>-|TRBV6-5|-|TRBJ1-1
TGTGCCAGCAGTTATGGGAGGAACACTGAAGCTTTCTTT
CASSYGRNTEAFF
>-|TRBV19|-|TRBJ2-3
TGTGCCGTCTCCAGGGGGGTCACAGATACGCAGTATTTT
CAVSRGVTDTQYF
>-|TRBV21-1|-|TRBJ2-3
TGTGCCAGCAGCCCCGGGAGTCGGCGTCTCGGCACAGATACGCAGTATTTT
CASSPGSRRLGTDTQYF
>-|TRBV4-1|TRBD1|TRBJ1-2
TGCGCCAGCAGCCGCTCGGGACAGTTAGTAGCTAACTATGGCTACACCTTC
CASSRSGQLVANYGYTF
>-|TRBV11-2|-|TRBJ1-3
TGTGCCAGCGAATCGAAGGAGGCGGAAAACACCATATATTTT
CASESKEAENTIYF
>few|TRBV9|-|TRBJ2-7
TGTGCCAGCAGTGCTACCGGGACAACCTCCTACGAGCAGTACTTC
CASSATGTTSYEQYF
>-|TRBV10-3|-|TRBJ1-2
TGTGCCACCGCCGGGACAAACTATGGCTACACCTTC
CATAGTNYGYTF
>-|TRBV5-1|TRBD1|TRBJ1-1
TGCGCCAGCAGCTTGGCGGGGACAGGGAACACTGAAGCTTTCTTT
CASSLAGTGNTEAFF
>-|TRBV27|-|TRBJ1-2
TGTGCCAGCAGCTCGGGGGGCGGATCTTACTATGGCTACACCTTC
CASSSGGGSYYGYTF
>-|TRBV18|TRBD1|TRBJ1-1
TGTGCCAGCTCAGCGACAGGGGGTGAAGCTTTCTTT
CASSATGGEAFF
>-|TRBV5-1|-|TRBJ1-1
TGCGCCAGCAGCTTGACTGGGGGGGCCCTCGTTGAAGCTTTCTTT
CASSLTGGALVEAFF
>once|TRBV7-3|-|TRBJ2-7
TGTGCCAGCAGCTTAACGGGCGGGCCAGGCTCCTACGAGCAGTACTTC
CASSLTGGPGSYEQYF
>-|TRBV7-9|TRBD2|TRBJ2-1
TGTGCCAGCAGCTTACCTAGCGGGATTCAGAGGGAGCAGTTCTTC
CASSLPSGIQREQFF
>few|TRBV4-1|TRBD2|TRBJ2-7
TGCGCCAGCAGCCTACTAGCGGGAGGCCCCTACGAGCAGTACTTC
CASSLLAGGPYEQYF
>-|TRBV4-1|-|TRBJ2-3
TGCGCCAGCAGCCACTCCCCCCTAGCGAAAGATACGCAGTATTTT
CASSHSPLAKDTQYF
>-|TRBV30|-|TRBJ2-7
TGTGCCTGGAATACCGAGCCCTACGAGCAGTACTTC
CAWNTEPYEQYF
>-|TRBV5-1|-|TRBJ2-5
TGCGCCAGCAGCTTTAACCCGGGACAAGTTATCAGGGAGACCCAGTACTTC
CASSFNPGQVIRETQYF